The clone carrying this TCR beta chain showed up many times. Its target is unknown. The CDR3 consists of 17 residues. The ends were cut back, 0 bases at V and 2 bases at J, with 14 bases in the middle. Germline V gene sequence: CDR1 LGHNA, CDR2 YNFKEQ. Sequencing was performed with immunoSEQ multiplex PCR; in TCRdb, only in-frame clones are kept and a portion is missing. The table records under 750,000 clones, 72% of them present only once. The entry originates in a study of shared clonotypes between healthy human individuals. There were no recent acute infections or vaccinations among the donors, who were healthy HIV-negative adults. Study-wide points: The authors sampled blood alone, and tissue repertoires likely differ. Measured sharing among donors was expected to vary with sequencing depth.

J is TRBJ2-1 and V is TRBV4-2; a weak D match, TRBD2 (5 bases). This clonotype originated in a woman in her 30s in good health. Sequences were obtained from memory CD4+ T cells sorted from blood. This sample's subset: CD45RA-negative fraction. This CDR3 is CASSQDHASSPYNEQFF. The CDR3 DNA sequence: TGTGCCAGCAGCCAAGATCATGCTAGCAGCCCCTACAATGAGCAGTTCTTC.